The 11 T cell receptor beta chains below come from one sample, sequenced in a study of lymphopenia after photon versus proton radiotherapy. The protocol was immunoSEQ multiplex PCR, while the TCRdb copy is restricted to in-frame clones and leaves out a portion. The sample has about 70,000 clones; about 90% are singletons. Here the sequenced sample was peripheral blood, taken from a patient treated with photon-based radiotherapy. The receptors were gathered from a woman aged 35 to 49 with cholangiocarcinoma.

This rearrangement joins TRBV5-4 to TRBJ2-5; D may correspond to TRBD1 or TRBD2 (6 bases each). Germline V gene lookup returns CDR1 SGHNT and CDR2 YYREEE (reference sequence). The CDR3 extends over 17 amino acids. Trimming removed 0 bases from V and 2 bases from J, with 17 bases in between. The CDR3 sequence is CASSLAGDKKRQETQYF. CDR3 DNA sequence: TGTGCCAGCAGCTTGGCGGGGGACAAAAAGCGGCAAGAGACCCAGTACTTC.

The V and J genes are TRBV28 and TRBJ2-5, with D perhaps being TRBD1 or TRBD2 (5 bases each). Germline V CDR1 and CDR2: MDHEN, SYDVKM. Trimming took off 5 bases at V and 10 bases at J, with 26 bases between the two ends. CDR3 length: 16 amino acids. In DNA, the CDR3 is TGTGCCAGCAGTCCCCCAGGCCAAGCGGCCGGGGCGGACCAGTACTTC. Translating it yields CASSPPGQAAGADQYF. Supplemented by reference TRBV28 and TRBJ2-5, the full variable domain reads DVKVTQSSRYLVKRTGEKVFLECVQDMDHENMFWYRQDPGLGLRLIYFSYDVKMKEKGDIPEGYSVSREKKERFSLILESASTNQTSMYLCASSPPGQAAGADQYFGPGTRLLVL.

CDR3 amino acids: CAISRGAAEGGELFF. The CDR3 DNA reads TGTGCCATCAGCCGAGGGGCAGCCGAGGGCGGGGAGCTGTTTTTT. The gene calls are TRBV10-3 and TRBJ2-2, with D perhaps given as TRBD1 or TRBD2 (5 bases each). The CDR3 runs to 15 residues. Germline values: CDR1 ENHRY, CDR2 SYGVKD. The ends were cut back, 6 bases at V and 7 bases at J, with 18 bases in the middle.

The chain links TRBV4-3 to TRBJ2-3, with unresolved D. Germline V CDR1 and CDR2: LGHNA, YSLEER. The CDR3 has 13 residues. V lost 0 bases, J lost 6 bases, and 7 bases lay in between. CDR3 nucleotides: TGCGCCAGCAGCCAAGATCGAACGGATACGCAGTATTTT. It translates to CASSQDRTDTQYF.

The genes are TRBV29-1 and TRBJ1-1, with D maybe TRBD1 (6 bases). CDR1 is SQVTM and CDR2 is ANQGSEA in the germline V gene. Trimming cost V 6 bases and J 0 bases, with 11 bases left between them. There are 13 residues in the CDR3. CDR3 coding DNA: TGCAGCGTAGCCGGGACACTGAACACTGAAGCTTTCTTT. Translation: CSVAGTLNTEAFF.

V and J are TRBV5-1 and TRBJ2-1, with D uncertain. This CDR3 has 15 amino acids. Germline assignment: CDR1 SGHRS and CDR2 YFSETQ. The V end was cut by 0 bases, the J end by 6 bases, with 13 bases between. The CDR3 DNA reads TGCGCCAGCAGCTTGGATGGTGGGCGCGTCAATGAGCAGTTCTTC. It is translated as CASSLDGGRVNEQFF.

The V and J genes are TRBV15 and TRBJ2-7, with D perhaps TRBD2 (6 bases). The germline V and J ends were trimmed by 0 bases and 6 bases, with 18 bases remaining between them. The V gene's germline CDR1 is LNHNV and CDR2 YYDKDF (reference sequence). The CDR3 length is 16 residues. This CDR3 is CATSRDLGGSTGEQYF. The DNA for the CDR3 is TGTGCCACCAGCAGAGATTTGGGGGGTTCAACGGGCGAGCAGTACTTC.

The chain uses TRBV28 and TRBJ2-6; D is perhaps TRBD1 (8 bases). This CDR3 has 18 residues. The V end was cut by 6 bases, the J end by 2 bases, with 20 bases between. Germline CDR1 reads MDHEN; CDR2 reads SYDVKM. The CDR3 reads CASSGTDREGPGANVLTF. As DNA, the CDR3 is TGTGCCAGCAGCGGGACGGACAGGGAGGGCCCTGGGGCCAACGTCCTGACTTTC.

In its sample, this clone was seen once. J is TRBJ1-4 and V is TRBV28; no firm D call. CDR3 length equals 14 residues. Germline V gene data show CDR1 as MDHEN and CDR2 as SYDVKM. The V and J ends lost 6 bases and 4 bases respectively, with 12 bases between them. Here the CDR3 reads CASRPGGLNEKLFF. In nucleotides, the CDR3 is TGTGCCAGCAGACCGGGAGGGCTTAATGAAAAACTGTTTTTT.

The rearrangement joins TRBV25-1 to TRBJ2-1; tentative D call: TRBD2 (5 bases). CDR1 and CDR2 (germline): MGHDK, SYGVNS. CDR3 length: 11 residues. V was cut by 10 bases and J by 9 bases, with 13 bases left in between. In nucleotides, the CDR3 is TGTGCCACGTTGAACGGGGTTGAGCAGTTCTTC. This encodes CATLNGVEQFF.

This rearrangement joins TRBV5-1 to TRBJ2-1; D may be TRBD1 (6 bases). The CDR3 is 15 amino acids. The germline gives CDR1 SGHRS, CDR2 YFSETQ. V was clipped by 4 bases and J by 1 base, with 12 bases between them. DNA of the CDR3: TGCGCCAGCAGCCGCCAAGGGGGATCCTACAATGAGCAGTTCTTC. It specifies CASSRQGGSYNEQFF.